The T cell receptor beta chain described here comes from a study of response to subunit inactivated influenza vaccine. TCRdb reprocessed the RT-PCR reads via MiXCR and lists one record per CDR3 protein. The repertoire consists of hundreds of thousands of distinct CDR3 sequences, with approximately 10% occurring once and the leading ten covering roughly 9.6%. Germline-derived CDR1 and CDR2 are MNHEY and SMNVEV (reference sequence). The V end was cut by 2 bases, the J end by 2 bases, with 13 bases between. This CDR3 is built from 16 residues. This clonotype was seen repeatedly, ten times or more. The sample was also linked to a second study, of T cells expressing NK-cell markers. As reported in that work: The cDNA for TCR beta came from 5'RACE template switching with UMIs. Sorted CD3+CD56-NKG2C+, CD3+CD56+NKG2C- and CD3+CD56+NKG2C+ T cells were the source of the TCR beta repertoires. Expanded clones of NKG2C+ T cells had an unclear HCMV specificity.

This clonotype was sampled from a man between 50 and 59 years old who received an inactivated influenza vaccine. Sample: PBMCs from blood, taken on the day of vaccination. The chain combines TRBV27 with TRBJ2-1; D perhaps matches TRBD2 (6 bases). CDR3 amino acids: CASSLMGGRAYNEQFF. CDR3 in DNA: TGTGCCAGCAGTTTAATGGGAGGAAGGGCCTACAATGAGCAGTTCTTC.